One and the same sample provided the 3 T cell receptor beta chains below, sequenced in a study of tumor-infiltrating lymphocytes in primary liver carcinoma. Unsorted bulk tissue (about 18-32 mg) underwent RNA and DNA co-extraction. The template, approximately 500 ng total RNA, yielded TCR beta cDNA made with a constant-region primer. Nested multiplex PCR, run for three rounds with slightly modified ARM-PCR, yielded TCR beta libraries. Primers for the first two PCR rounds were TRBV1-TRBV30 forward primers and a C-beta reverse primer (approximately 9 cycles per round). Via MiXCR, TCRdb re-called the multiplex PCR reads, giving one row per CDR3 protein. This table has fewer than 75,000 distinct CDR3 sequences, over 60% appearing once. Specimen: liver tumor tissue from sampling region 4. Subset defined: tumor region T4, right-lateral pole. Every receptor here comes from a man aged 40-50 years with primary liver carcinoma and hepatitis B virus infection.

The chain has TRBV29-1 and TRBJ2-1, with D maybe TRBD2 (6 bases). Germline assignment: CDR1 SQVTM and CDR2 ANQGSEA. Trimming shortened V by 7 bases and J by 9 bases, and 19 bases separated the two germline ends. The CDR3 has 13 amino acids. CDR3 sequence: CSETSGKLFEQFF. The CDR3 region has the DNA TGCAGCGAGACTAGTGGGAAGCTCTTTGAGCAGTTCTTC.

A remark on this clonotype: An end of the junction does not agree with germline; a read error may underlie this. The chain couples TRBV6-6 to TRBJ2-3, with 7 bases aligning to TRBD2. CDR1 and CDR2 from the germline V gene are MNHNY and SVGAGI (reference sequence). The CDR3 spans 14 residues. The CDR3 sequence: CTSSYSGNTDTQYF. The DNA for the CDR3 is TGTACCAGCAGTTACAGCGGGAATACAGATACGCAGTATTTT.

About this clonotype itself: At one of its ends the junction is not consistent with the germline gene, which may arise from a read error. The rearrangement links TRBV5-1 to TRBJ2-7; 7 nucleotides agree with TRBD2. The CDR3 runs to 17 residues. Germline CDR1 reads SGHRS; CDR2 reads YFSETQ. As DNA, the CDR3 is TGCACCAGCAGCTTTGACATGGACCCGGGGGGAGACTACGAGCAGTACTTC. This sequence encodes CTSSFDMDPGGDYEQYF.